This TCR beta chain was recovered during a study of PD-L1 blockade in urothelial cancer. Study-level results: FFPE tumor tissue, one sample per patient, may miss heterogeneity.

This clone has more than one count but fewer than ten. Antigen: not known. Spiking of synthetic TCR analog templates was performed in each PCR. TCRdb's table, derived via immunoSEQ multiplex PCR, lists solely in-frame clones and lacks some. The data show hundreds of clones, around 40% seen once. This CDR3 has 13 residues. V lost 10 bases and J lost 3; bases outside the gene matches: 4. CDR1 is MNHGY and CDR2 is SAAAGT in the germline V gene. Here the sequenced sample was tumor tissue, taken before atezolizumab (anti-PD-L1) treatment. The TCR originated in a man between 65 and 85 years old with urothelial cancer. The chain couples TRBV6-8 to TRBJ1-3; 9 bases match TRBD1. The CDR3 protein is CAIRGQGGNTIYF. CDR3 sequence (DNA): TGTGCCATCAGGGGACAGGGTGGAAACACCATATATTTT.